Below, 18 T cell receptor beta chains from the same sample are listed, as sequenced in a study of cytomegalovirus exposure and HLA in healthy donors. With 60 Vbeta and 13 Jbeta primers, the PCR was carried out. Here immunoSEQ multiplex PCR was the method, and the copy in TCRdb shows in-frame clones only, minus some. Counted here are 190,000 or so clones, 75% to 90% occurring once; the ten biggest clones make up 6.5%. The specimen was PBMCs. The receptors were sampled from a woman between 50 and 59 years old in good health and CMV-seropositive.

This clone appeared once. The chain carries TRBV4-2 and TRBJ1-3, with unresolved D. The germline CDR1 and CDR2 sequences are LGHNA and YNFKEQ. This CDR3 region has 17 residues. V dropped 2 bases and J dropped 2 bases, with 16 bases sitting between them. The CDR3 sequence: CASSQPGVATTGNTIYF. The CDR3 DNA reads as TGTGCCAGCAGCCAACCCGGGGTTGCAACGACTGGAAACACCATATATTTT.

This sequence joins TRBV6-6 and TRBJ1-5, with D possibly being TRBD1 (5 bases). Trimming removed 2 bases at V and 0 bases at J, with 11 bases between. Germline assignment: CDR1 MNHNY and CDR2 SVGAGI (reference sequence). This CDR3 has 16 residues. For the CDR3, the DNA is TGTGCCAGCAGTTACGAACAGGTGAATAGCAATCAGCCCCAGCATTTT. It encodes CASSYEQVNSNQPQHF.

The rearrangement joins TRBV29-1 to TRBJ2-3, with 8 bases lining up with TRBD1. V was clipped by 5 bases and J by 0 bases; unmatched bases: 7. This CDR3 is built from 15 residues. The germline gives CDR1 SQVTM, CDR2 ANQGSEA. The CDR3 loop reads CSVLTGERSTDTQYF. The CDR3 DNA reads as TGCAGCGTTCTGACAGGGGAAAGGAGCACAGATACGCAGTATTTT.

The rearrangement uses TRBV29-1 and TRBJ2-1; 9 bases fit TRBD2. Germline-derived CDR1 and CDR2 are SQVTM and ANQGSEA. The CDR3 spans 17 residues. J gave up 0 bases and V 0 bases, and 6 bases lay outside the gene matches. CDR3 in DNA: TGCAGCGTTGAAGATCCGGCGGGAGGGAGCTCCTACAATGAGCAGTTCTTC. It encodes CSVEDPAGGSSYNEQFF.

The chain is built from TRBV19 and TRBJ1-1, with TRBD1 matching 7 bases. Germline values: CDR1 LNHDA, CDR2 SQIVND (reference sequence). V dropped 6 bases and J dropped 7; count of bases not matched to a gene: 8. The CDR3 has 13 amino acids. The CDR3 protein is CASRTGTVYEAFF. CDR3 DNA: TGTGCCAGTAGAACCGGGACAGTTTATGAAGCTTTCTTT.

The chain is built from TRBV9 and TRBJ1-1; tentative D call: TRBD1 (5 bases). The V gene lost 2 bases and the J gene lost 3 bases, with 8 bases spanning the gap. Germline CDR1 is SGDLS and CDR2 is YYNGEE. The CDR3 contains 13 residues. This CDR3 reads CASSVGTDTEAFF. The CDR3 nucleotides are TGTGCCAGCAGCGTCGGGACTGACACTGAAGCTTTCTTT.

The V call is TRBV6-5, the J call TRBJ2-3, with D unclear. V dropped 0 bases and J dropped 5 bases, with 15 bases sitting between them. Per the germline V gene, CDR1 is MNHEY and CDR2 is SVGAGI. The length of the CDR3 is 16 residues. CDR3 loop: CASSYSRFTGRDTQYF. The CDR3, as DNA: TGTGCCAGCAGTTACTCGCGGTTTACCGGTCGAGATACGCAGTATTTT.

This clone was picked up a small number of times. The CDR3 region has the DNA TGTGCCAGCAGTCAAGGGGGACAGGCGGCCGCTTGGGCTGGAAACACCATATATTTT. It encodes CASSQGGQAAAWAGNTIYF. The genes are TRBV6-1 and TRBJ1-3; 8 bases line up with TRBD1. The CDR3 is 19 residues long. Germline V lookup: CDR1 MNHNS, CDR2 SASEGT. V dropped 5 bases and J dropped 2; count of bases not matched to a gene: 17.

The CDR3 nucleotides read TGTGCCAGCTCAGGGGGGTCCTCTGGGGCCAACGTCCTGACTTTC. It is translated as CASSGGSSGANVLTF. J is TRBJ2-6 and V is TRBV18, with a weak D call TRBD2 (6 bases). This CDR3 is built from 15 residues. V lost 5 bases and J 0 bases, leaving 8 bases between the germline ends. Germline V CDR1 and CDR2: KGHSH, LQKENI. The variable domain in full, with the rest retrieved from reference TRBV18 and TRBJ2-6, is NAGVMQNPRHLVRRRGQEARLRCSPMKGHSHVYWYRQLPEEGLKFMVYLQKENIIDESGMPKERFSAEFPKEGPSILRIQQVVRGDSAAYFCASSGGSSGANVLTFGAGSRLTVL.

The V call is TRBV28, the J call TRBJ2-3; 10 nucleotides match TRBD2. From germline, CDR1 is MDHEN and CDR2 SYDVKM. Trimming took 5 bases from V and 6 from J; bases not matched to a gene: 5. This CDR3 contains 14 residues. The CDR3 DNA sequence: TGTGCCAGCAGTCCAACTAGCGGGAAGGATACGCAGTATTTT. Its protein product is CASSPTSGKDTQYF.

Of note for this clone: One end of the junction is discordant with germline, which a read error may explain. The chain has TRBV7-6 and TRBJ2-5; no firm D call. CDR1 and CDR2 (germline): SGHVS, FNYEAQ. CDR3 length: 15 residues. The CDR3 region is CASTLWQEAQETQYF. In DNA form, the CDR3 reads TGTGCCAGCACCTTATGGCAGGAAGCCCAAGAGACCCAGTACTTC.

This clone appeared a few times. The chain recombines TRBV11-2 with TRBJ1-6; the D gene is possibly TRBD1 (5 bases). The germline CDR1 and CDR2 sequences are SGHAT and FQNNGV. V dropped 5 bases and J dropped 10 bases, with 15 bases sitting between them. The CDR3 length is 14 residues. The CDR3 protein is CASSQPQGRSPLHF. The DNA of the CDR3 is TGTGCCAGCAGCCAGCCCCAGGGTCGATCACCCCTCCACTTT.

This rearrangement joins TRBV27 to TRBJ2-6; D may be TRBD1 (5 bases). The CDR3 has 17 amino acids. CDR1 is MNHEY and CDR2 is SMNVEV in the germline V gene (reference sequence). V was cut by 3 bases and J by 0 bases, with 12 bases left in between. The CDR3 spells CASSLFGDSSGANVLTF. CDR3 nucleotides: TGTGCCAGCAGTTTGTTCGGAGACAGCTCTGGGGCCAACGTCCTGACTTTC.

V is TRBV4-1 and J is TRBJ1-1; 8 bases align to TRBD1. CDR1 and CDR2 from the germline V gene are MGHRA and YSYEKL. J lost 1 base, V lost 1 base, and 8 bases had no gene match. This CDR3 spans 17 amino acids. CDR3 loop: CASSQGGRDRTNTEAFF. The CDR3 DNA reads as TGCGCCAGCAGCCAAGGAGGGAGGGACAGGACGAACACTGAAGCTTTCTTT.

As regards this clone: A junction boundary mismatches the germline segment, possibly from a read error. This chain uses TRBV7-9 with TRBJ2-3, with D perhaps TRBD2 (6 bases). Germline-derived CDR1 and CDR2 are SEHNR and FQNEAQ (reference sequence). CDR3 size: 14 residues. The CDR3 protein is CSSSSGGFTDTQYF. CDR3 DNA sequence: TGTTCCAGCAGCTCCGGGGGTTTCACAGATACGCAGTATTTT.

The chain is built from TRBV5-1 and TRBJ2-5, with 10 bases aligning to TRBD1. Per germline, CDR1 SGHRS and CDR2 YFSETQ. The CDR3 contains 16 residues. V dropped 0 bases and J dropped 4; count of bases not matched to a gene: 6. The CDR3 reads CASSLAKGQGRETQYF. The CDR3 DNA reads TGCGCCAGCAGCTTGGCCAAGGGACAGGGGCGAGAGACCCAGTACTTC.

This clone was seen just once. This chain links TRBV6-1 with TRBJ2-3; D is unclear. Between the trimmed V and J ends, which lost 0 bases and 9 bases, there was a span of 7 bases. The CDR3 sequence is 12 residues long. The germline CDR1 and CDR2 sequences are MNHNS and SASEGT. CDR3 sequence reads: CASSEAVGTQYF. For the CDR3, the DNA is TGTGCCAGCAGTGAAGCGGTGGGCACGCAGTATTTT.

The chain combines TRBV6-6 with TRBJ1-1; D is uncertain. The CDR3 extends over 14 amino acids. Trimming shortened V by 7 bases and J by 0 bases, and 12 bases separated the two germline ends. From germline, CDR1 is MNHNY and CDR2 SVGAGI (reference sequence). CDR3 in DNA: TGTGCCAGCACCCAAGAGGGCATGAACACTGAAGCTTTCTTT. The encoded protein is CASTQEGMNTEAFF.